The sequence of this TCR beta chain was determined in a study of PD-1 blockade in classical Hodgkin lymphoma (dated by TCRdb to about 2020). Background for the entire study: Nivolumab dosing was 3 mg/kg intravenously every 2 weeks, continuing until either disease progression or unacceptable toxicity. A peripheral blood immune signature of response to PD-1 blockade in classical Hodgkin lymphoma was defined using TCR beta sequencing and CyTOF. Overall study outcomes, separate from this receptor: Lower diversity was seen in patients whose nivolumab began less than 1 year after ASCT, and these patients were left out of later analyses so that immune reconstitution would not confound the results. Trial patients achieving complete response had baseline diversity similar to newly diagnosed patients, whereas partial responders and progressors had significantly lower diversity. CD4+ but not CD8+ TCR diversity rose significantly by C4D1 (p=0.0027 vs p=0.16), most apparent in complete responders (p=0.02). Newly diagnosed patients were reported to have lower baseline TCR diversity than healthy donors, and relapsed/refractory patients were reported to have lower baseline TCR diversity still. The study was restricted to a single clinical trial cohort, and the causes of repertoire differences, possibly disease activity or prior therapy, were left undefined.

The Qiagen DNeasy kit was used to extract genomic DNA from unsorted PBMCs and from the negatively selected CD4+ and CD8+ fractions. Using primers that anneal to V and J segments, immunoSEQ multiplex PCR amplified the TCR beta CDR3 regions. A synthetic immune receptor repertoire was used to minimize amplification bias, and any residual bias was removed computationally once sequencing was done. Under the source paper's analysis protocol: Custom Python scripts were used to quantify repertoire diversity as the Shannon entropy index. Unsorted, CD4+ and CD8+ repertoires were examined separately, except in combined analyses, for which CD4+ and CD8+ sequences were merged in silico. A clone was considered expanded if an increase in frequency of at least 2-fold after treatment relative to C1D1 was found, and a pseudocount of 0.5 was applied to clones undetected at baseline. Singleton clones were defined as clones with 0 or 1 copy at C1D1, and non-singleton clones were defined as clones with 2 or more copies. Clones expanded in unsorted samples were annotated as CD4+, CD8+ or unknown by matching protein sequences in sorted samples from the same patient. Wilcoxon tests on paired samples were used to test changes in diversity from C1D1 to C4D1. TCRdb carries this immuneACCESS record with in-frame sequences only. Its versions omit some clonotypes, under half of them owing to an unresolved V gene in the studies checked, with the rest unexplained. V and J calls and clone size are those listed in that table; D and trimming were worked out from the DNA. The sample contains about 16,000 clones, about 71% of them found a single time. The ten largest account for 6.5% to 9% of the sample.

On this clone itself: No cognate antigen has been identified for it. No much larger clonotype is one base removed from it; base qualities were not supplied.

The time point label, read with the paper, signifies: cycle 4 day 1 (C4D1), after five to seven weeks of nivolumab. All trial patients had relapsed after autologous stem cell transplantation, with cohorts A, B and C differing in prior brentuximab vedotin exposure. The trial cohort was composed of about 53 patients with relapsed/refractory classical Hodgkin lymphoma, for whom complete response, partial response or progressive disease was recorded as best overall response. Single-agent nivolumab was administered to trial patients in the multi-cohort phase II CheckMate 205 trial. An independent review committee assessed best overall response by applying the 2007 International Working Group response criteria. Trial PBMCs were collected immediately before nivolumab initiation (C1D1) and during therapy at cycle 2 day 1 and cycle 4 day 1. After peripheral blood was drawn into 8 mL Vacutainer Cell Preparation Tubes, PBMCs were isolated by centrifugation and then cryopreserved.

V has 0 bases trimmed and J has 2 bases trimmed; junction bases matching no gene number 9. Measured from the cysteine to the phenylalanine, the CDR3 is 17 residues long. Kept here is only the CDR3 DNA, which spans 51 bases and is read in frame from base 1. CDR1 and CDR2, per the germline V gene, are SGHVS and FNYEAQ. This clonotype originated in a human donor with classical Hodgkin lymphoma. The chain links TRBV7-6 with TRBJ2-7, with TRBD2 identical over 8 junction bases. Sample: peripheral blood mononuclear cells (PBMCs), taken before the fourth cycle of nivolumab. The bases read TGTGCCAGCAGCTTAGCTCTCGGGACTAGTGGGCCCTACGAGCAGTACTTC. Its protein is CASSLALGTSGPYEQYF.